The 11 T cell receptor beta chains below were found in one sample sequenced in a study of blood T cell repertoires in COVID-19 (dated by TCRdb to about 2020). The library came from the immunoSEQ multiplex PCR assay. TCRdb mirrors the immuneACCESS table, restricted to in-frame sequences. Some clones are absent from its copies; in checked studies, under half trace to an unresolved V gene, and the reason for the others is unknown. The sample table contains about 270,000 clones; only one count was recorded for over 75% of them. Roughly 11% of the sample comes from the top ten. Sample: peripheral blood. The receptor source for this set is a woman in her 70s with acute or convalescent COVID-19.

The chain employs TRBV5-1 and TRBJ2-3; 11 nucleotides match TRBD2. V lost 2 bases, J lost 8 bases, and 13 bases stayed unmatched. This CDR3 region has 17 residues. Germline V gives CDR1 SGHRS, CDR2 YFSETQ. This CDR3 is CASSFGELAGARGTQYF. The CDR3 DNA reads TGCGCCAGCAGCTTCGGTGAACTAGCGGGGGCCCGAGGTACGCAGTATTTT.

The rearrangement uses TRBV5-1 and TRBJ1-4; 10 bases agree with TRBD1. CDR3 length: 16 amino acids. V lost 0 bases to trimming and J lost 8 bases; unmatched junction nucleotides: 7. Germline V gene sequence: CDR1 SGHRS, CDR2 YFSETQ. CDR3 sequence reads: CASSLDGQGEGEKLFF. In nucleotides, the CDR3 is TGCGCCAGCAGCTTGGACGGACAGGGGGAGGGGGAAAAACTGTTTTTT. The entire variable domain, with the rest obtained from reference TRBV5-1 and TRBJ1-4, is as follows: KAGVTQTPRYLIKTRGQQVTLSCSPISGHRSVSWYQQTPGQGLQFLFEYFSETQRNKGNFPGRFSGRQFSNSRSEMNVSTLELGDSALYLCASSLDGQGEGEKLFFGSGTQLSVL.

V gene TRBV6-1 combines with J gene TRBJ1-3; no firm D call. This CDR3 region has 13 residues. The V gene lost 1 base and the J gene lost 11 bases, with 12 bases spanning the gap. Per germline, CDR1 MNHNS and CDR2 SASEGT. CDR3 sequence (DNA): TGTGCCAGCAGTGAAGGAGCTTGGAGGTCCATATATTTT. It encodes CASSEGAWRSIYF.

This clone has more than one count but fewer than ten. The chain recombines TRBV5-4 with TRBJ2-7; 11 bases agree with TRBD1. This CDR3 is built from 14 residues. Trimming at V came to 4 bases and at J to 6 bases, leaving 6 bases not matched to a gene. Germline V lookup: CDR1 SGHNT, CDR2 YYREEE (reference sequence). The CDR3 reads CASSGRDRGIEQYF. CDR3 DNA sequence: TGTGCCAGCAGCGGCCGGGACAGGGGGATCGAGCAGTACTTC.

The chain recombines TRBV18 with TRBJ2-7; TRBD2 aligns across 8 bases. The CDR3 runs 15 residues. Germline lookup yields CDR1 KGHSH and CDR2 LQKENI. V gave up 2 bases and J gave up 2 bases; unmatched junction bases: 5. The CDR3 DNA follows: TGTGCCAGCTCACCAAACAGCGGGAGACCCTACGAGCAGTACTTC. It translates to CASSPNSGRPYEQYF.

The chain uses TRBV20-1 and TRBJ1-2; D remains unclear. Germline V lookup: CDR1 DFQATT, CDR2 SNEGSKA (reference sequence). Trimming removed 3 bases at V and 8 bases at J, with 13 bases between. CDR3 length equals 12 residues. DNA for the CDR3: TGCAGTGCTAGTGGAGGAGGGAGAGGCTACACCTTC. Translating gives CSASGGGRGYTF.

The chain recombines TRBV6-2 or TRBV6-3 with TRBJ1-4; no clear D. CDR3 length: 15 residues. Trimming cost V 5 bases and J 0 bases, with 10 bases left between them. Germline lookup yields CDR1 MNHEY and CDR2 SVGEGT. The CDR3 reads CASSPARTTNEKLFF. The CDR3 DNA is TGTGCCAGCAGTCCGGCGAGGACAACTAATGAAAAACTGTTTTTT.

The chain links TRBV2 to TRBJ2-5; D may be TRBD2 (6 bases). The CDR3 totals 13 residues. Trimming cost V 6 bases and J 4 bases, with 12 bases left between them. The germline V gene has CDR1 SNHLY and CDR2 FYNNEI. The CDR3 loop is CASSPGSVETQYF. The DNA for the CDR3 is TGTGCCAGCAGCCCCGGGAGTGTAGAGACCCAGTACTTC.

The rearrangement joins TRBV9 to TRBJ1-2; TRBD1 aligns across 7 bases. Trimming at V came to 0 bases and at J to 0 bases, leaving 8 bases not matched to a gene. Germline V CDR1 and CDR2: SGDLS, YYNGEE. This CDR3 is 17 amino acids long. The CDR3 DNA reads as TGTGCCAGCAGCGTAGGGTGGGGACAGACTACTAACTATGGCTACACCTTC. Translated: CASSVGWGQTTNYGYTF. Looking up the rest from reference TRBV9 and TRBJ1-2 gives the full variable domain: DSGVTQTPKHLITATGQRVTLRCSPRSGDLSVYWYQQSLDQGLQFLIQYYNGEERAKGNILERFSAQQFPDLHSELNLSSLELGDSALYFCASSVGWGQTTNYGYTFGSGTRLTVV.

The chain joins TRBV2 to TRBJ1-1, with TRBD1 as a possible D gene (5 bases). The CDR3 totals 12 residues. V was cut by 8 bases and J by 11 bases, with 18 bases left in between. Germline V lookup: CDR1 SNHLY, CDR2 FYNNEI. CDR3 region: CASHSVGREAFF. The CDR3 DNA follows: TGTGCCAGCCACTCCGTGGGGCGAGAGGCTTTCTTT.

V gene TRBV25-1 combines with J gene TRBJ2-3; D is perhaps TRBD2 (5 bases). V was trimmed by 4 bases and J by 3 bases, leaving 11 bases between them. The CDR3 has 14 residues. CDR1 is MGHDK, CDR2 SYGVNS, per germline. CDR3 in amino acids: CASSGGIRTDTQYF. In DNA, the CDR3 is TGTGCCAGCAGTGGAGGGATTCGGACAGATACGCAGTATTTT.